The T cell receptor (beta chain) under discussion was sequenced for a study of blood T cell repertoires in COVID-19. Turning to the study itself: There were acute and convalescent COVID-19 samples, and they came from the United States, Italy and Spain. PBMCs, B-cell-depleted T cells, or T cells were the source of the cDNA or gDNA that made up the material.

Source study methods: From reference gene primer amplification, estimates of nucleated cell counts were derived. Repertoires were generated with immunoSEQ multiplex PCR, while TCRdb's copy carries only in-frame clones and drops some. That table supplies the V and J calls and clone size; D and trimming were determined from the DNA. The sample includes 200,000 to 250,000 clones, approximately 80% seen only once; the top ten take under 11%. V was shortened by 2 bases and J by 4 bases, with 8 bases between the two germline ends. The CDR3 is made up of 13 amino acids. This clone occurred once. The specimen was peripheral blood. The TCR comes from a woman of 80 years or more with acute or convalescent COVID-19. The chain has TRBV12-3 or TRBV12-4 and TRBJ1-2; the D is unclear. The CDR3 nucleotides are TGTGCCAGCAGTTTAACAGATTTCTATGGCTACACCTTC. Encoded protein: CASSLTDFYGYTF.